The 13 T cell receptor beta chains below were found in one sample sequenced in a study of CD8 T cells in Susac syndrome. RNA, at about 0.5 to 1 ug, was reverse transcribed with random hexamers. TCRdb re-called the immunoSEQ multiplex PCR reads through MiXCR, storing one row per CDR3 protein. The profile covers about 71,000 distinct CDR3 sequences, with 93% appearing a single time and more than 0.13% taken by the ten largest. Sequenced input: CD4+ T cells from PBMCs. The source is a human donor with Susac syndrome.

The chain recombines TRBV28 with TRBJ2-7, with a possible D match to TRBD1 (5 bases). Germline V gene sequence: CDR1 MDHEN, CDR2 SYDVKM. The V end lost 2 bases, the J end lost 0 bases, and 17 bases lay between the germline ends. The CDR3 spans 17 residues. The CDR3 loop reads CASSLHPGQGDSYEQYF. In DNA, the CDR3 is TGTGCCAGCAGTTTACACCCCGGACAAGGGGACTCCTACGAGCAGTACTTC.

The J gene is TRBJ2-1, the V gene TRBV19; 7 bases fit TRBD2. V lost 5 bases, J lost 6 bases, and 7 bases stayed unmatched. The CDR3 consists of 14 residues. From germline, CDR1 is LNHDA and CDR2 SQIVND (reference sequence). CDR3 coding DNA: TGTGCCAGTAGTCCCTGGGGGGGAATCAATGAGCAGTTCTTC. Translated, it gives CASSPWGGINEQFF.

This chain joins TRBV3-1 and TRBJ1-2; D remains ambiguous. V was cut by 0 bases and J by 3 bases, with 8 bases left in between. The CDR3 sequence is 14 residues long. The germline V gene has CDR1 LGHDT and CDR2 YNNKEL (reference sequence). The CDR3 spells CASSQDGQDYGYTF. The CDR3 DNA is TGTGCCAGCAGCCAAGATGGCCAAGACTATGGCTACACCTTC.

The V gene is TRBV7-9, the J gene TRBJ1-2, with D unclear. The CDR3 covers 15 residues. V lost 2 bases, J lost 7 bases, and 17 bases lay in between. Germline V gene sequence: CDR1 SEHNR, CDR2 FQNEAQ (reference sequence). The CDR3 DNA is TGTGCCAGCAGCTTACGTAGTTTGGAGCGCGGTGGCTACACCTTC. Its protein product is CASSLRSLERGGYTF.

In its sample, this clonotype was seen once. The chain has TRBV23-1 and TRBJ2-4, with D perhaps being TRBD1 or TRBD2 (5 bases each). TRBV23-1 is given ORF status, its function remaining uncertain. CDR3 length: 14 amino acids. Trimming shortened V by 1 base and J by 11 bases, and 15 bases separated the two germline ends. CDR3 sequence (DNA): TGCGCCAGCAGTCAATGGGGACCCCCAAGCGTTCAGTACTTC. Its translation is CASSQWGPPSVQYF.

This clonotype has just one count. The V gene is TRBV7-9, the J gene TRBJ1-1; D not certain. The V end lost 6 bases, the J end lost 5 bases, and 7 bases lay between the germline ends. The CDR3 loop spans 11 amino acids. CDR1 is SEHNR and CDR2 is FQNEAQ in the germline V gene (reference sequence). The CDR3 spells CASRAGTEAFF. CDR3 sequence (DNA): TGTGCCAGCAGGGCTGGGACTGAAGCTTTCTTT.

The chain carries TRBV12-3 or TRBV12-4 and TRBJ1-1; no clear D. Between the trimmed V and J ends, which lost 4 bases and 0 bases, there was a span of 12 bases. The CDR3 has 15 amino acids. CDR3 protein: CASSYIGRLNTEAFF. The DNA of the CDR3 is TGTGCCAGCAGTTACATAGGCAGATTGAACACTGAAGCTTTCTTT.

The V and J genes are TRBV3-1 and TRBJ1-2, with D possibly being TRBD1 (5 bases). Per the germline V gene, CDR1 is LGHDT and CDR2 is YNNKEL (reference sequence). There are 16 residues in the CDR3. V lost 0 bases, J lost 0 bases, and 11 bases lay in between. CDR3 residues: CASSQDSGPSNYGYTF. The CDR3 region has the DNA TGTGCCAGCAGCCAAGACTCGGGACCGTCTAACTATGGCTACACCTTC.

This chain uses TRBV13 with TRBJ2-4, with D perhaps matching TRBD1 (10 bases). Looked up from germline, CDR1 is PRHDT and CDR2 is FYEKMQ (reference sequence). This CDR3 spans 17 amino acids. Trimming shortened V by 8 bases and J by 7 bases, and 27 bases separated the two germline ends. CDR3 nucleotide sequence: TGTGCCAGCCAGCGCAAGACAGGGGGCGCGGGGGGGAACATTCAGTACTTC. Its protein is CASQRKTGGAGGNIQYF.

The chain couples TRBV19 to TRBJ2-5; D is undetermined. CDR1 and CDR2 (germline): LNHDA, SQIVND (reference sequence). The CDR3 loop spans 11 amino acids. The V end was cut by 6 bases, the J end by 3 bases, with 5 bases between. The CDR3 region is CASSEEETQYF. As DNA, the CDR3 is TGTGCCAGTAGCGAAGAAGAGACCCAGTACTTC.

J is TRBJ2-3 and V is TRBV11-3, with D hard to call. Germline CDR1 reads SGHNT; CDR2 reads YENEEA. This CDR3 comprises 12 residues. The V end was cut by 2 bases, the J end by 5 bases, with 5 bases between. The CDR3 reads CASSLRRDTQYF. The CDR3 nucleotides are TGTGCCAGCAGCTTACGGCGAGATACGCAGTATTTT.

The chain joins TRBV9 to TRBJ2-3; TRBD1 or TRBD2 may be the D gene (5 bases each). Per germline, CDR1 SGDLS and CDR2 YYNGEE. The length of the CDR3 is 15 residues. With 4 bases removed from V and 2 bases from J, the gap between germline ends came to 14 bases. CDR3 DNA: TGTGCCAGCAGCCCCTGGGACGGAGACACAGATACGCAGTATTTT. It encodes CASSPWDGDTDTQYF.

The sample holds a few counts of this clonotype. J is TRBJ2-5 and V is TRBV18; the match to TRBD1 covers 9 bases. Germline CDR1 is KGHSH and CDR2 is LQKENI. The CDR3 spans 14 residues. The junction had 8 bases not matched to a gene; V was cut back by 3 bases and J by 9 bases. The CDR3 loop reads CASSPQRDREAQYF. CDR3 DNA: TGTGCCAGCTCACCCCAACGGGACAGGGAGGCCCAGTACTTC.